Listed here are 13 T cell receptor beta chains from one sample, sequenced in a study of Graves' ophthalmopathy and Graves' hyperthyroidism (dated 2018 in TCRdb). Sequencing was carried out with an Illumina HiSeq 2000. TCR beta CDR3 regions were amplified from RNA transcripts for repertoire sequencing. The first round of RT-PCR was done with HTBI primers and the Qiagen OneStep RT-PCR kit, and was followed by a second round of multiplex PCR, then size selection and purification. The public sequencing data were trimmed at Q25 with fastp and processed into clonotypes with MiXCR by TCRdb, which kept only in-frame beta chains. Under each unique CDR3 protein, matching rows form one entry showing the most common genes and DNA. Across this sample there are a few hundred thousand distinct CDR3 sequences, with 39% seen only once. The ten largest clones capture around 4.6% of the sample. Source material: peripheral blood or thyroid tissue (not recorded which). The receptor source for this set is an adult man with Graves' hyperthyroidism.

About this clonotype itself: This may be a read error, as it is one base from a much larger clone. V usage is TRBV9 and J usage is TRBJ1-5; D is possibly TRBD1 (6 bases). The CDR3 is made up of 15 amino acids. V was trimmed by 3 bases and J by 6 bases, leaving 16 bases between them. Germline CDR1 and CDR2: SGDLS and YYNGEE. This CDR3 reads CASSAGVDSIQPQHF. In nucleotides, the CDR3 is TGTGCCAGCAGCGCAGGGGTCGATTCTATTCAGCCCCAGCATTTT. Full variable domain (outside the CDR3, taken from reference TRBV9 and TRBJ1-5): DSGVTQTPKHLITATGQRVTLRCSPRSGDLSVYWYQQSLDQGLQFLIQYYNGEERAKGNILERFSAQQFPDLHSELNLSSLELGDSALYFCASSAGVDSIQPQHFGDGTRLSIL.

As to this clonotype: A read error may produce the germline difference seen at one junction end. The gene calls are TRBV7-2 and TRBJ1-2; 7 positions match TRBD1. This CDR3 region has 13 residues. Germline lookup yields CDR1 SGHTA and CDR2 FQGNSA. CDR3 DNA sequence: TGTGCCAGCAGCCGACAGGGCAACTATGACTACACCTTC. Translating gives CASSRQGNYDYTF. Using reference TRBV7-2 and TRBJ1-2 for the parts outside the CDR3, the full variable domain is GAGVSQSPSNKVTEKGKDVELRCDPISGHTALYWYRQSLGQGLEFLIYFQGNSAPDKSGLPSDRFSAERTGGSVSTLTIQRTQQEDSAVYLCASSRQGNYDYTFGSGTRLTVV.

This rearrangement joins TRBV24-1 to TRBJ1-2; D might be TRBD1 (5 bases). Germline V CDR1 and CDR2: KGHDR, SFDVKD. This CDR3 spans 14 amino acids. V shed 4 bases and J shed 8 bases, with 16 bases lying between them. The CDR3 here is CATSDRGPVGGYTF. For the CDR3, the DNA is TGTGCCACCAGTGACCGGGGCCCCGTGGGGGGCTACACCTTC.

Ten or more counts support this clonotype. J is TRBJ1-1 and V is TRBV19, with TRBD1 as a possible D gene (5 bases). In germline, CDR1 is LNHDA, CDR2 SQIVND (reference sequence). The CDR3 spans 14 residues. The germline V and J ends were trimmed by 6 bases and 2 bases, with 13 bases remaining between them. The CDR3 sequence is CASSQRQPNTEAFF. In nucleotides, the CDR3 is TGTGCCAGTAGCCAAAGACAGCCTAACACTGAAGCTTTCTTT.

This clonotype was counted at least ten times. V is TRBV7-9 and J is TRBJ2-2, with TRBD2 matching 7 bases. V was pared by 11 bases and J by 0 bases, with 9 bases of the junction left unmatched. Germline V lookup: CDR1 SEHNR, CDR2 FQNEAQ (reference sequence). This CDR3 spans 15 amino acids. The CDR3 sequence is CACTRGVTNTGELFF. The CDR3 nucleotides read TGTGCCTGCACTCGGGGGGTAACGAACACCGGGGAGCTGTTTTTT.

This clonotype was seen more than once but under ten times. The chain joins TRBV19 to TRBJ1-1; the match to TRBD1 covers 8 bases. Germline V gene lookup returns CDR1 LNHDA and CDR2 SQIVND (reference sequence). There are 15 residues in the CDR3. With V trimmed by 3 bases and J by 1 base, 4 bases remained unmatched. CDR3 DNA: TGTGCCAGTAGTATTTCGGGACAGGAGAACACTGAAGCTTTCTTT. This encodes CASSISGQENTEAFF.

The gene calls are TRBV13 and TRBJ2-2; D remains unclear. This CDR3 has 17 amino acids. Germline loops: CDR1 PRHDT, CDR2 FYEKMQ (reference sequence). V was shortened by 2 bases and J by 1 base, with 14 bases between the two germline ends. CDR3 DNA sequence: TGTGCCAGCAGCTTATACAGCCTTACCGGGAACACCGGGGAGCTGTTTTTT. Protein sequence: CASSLYSLTGNTGELFF.

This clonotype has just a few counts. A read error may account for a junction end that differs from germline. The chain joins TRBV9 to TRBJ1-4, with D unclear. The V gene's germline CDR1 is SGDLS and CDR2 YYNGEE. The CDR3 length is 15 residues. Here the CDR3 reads CVSSVEGGGNEKLFF. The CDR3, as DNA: TGTGTCAGCAGCGTAGAGGGAGGTGGTAATGAAAAACTGTTTTTT.

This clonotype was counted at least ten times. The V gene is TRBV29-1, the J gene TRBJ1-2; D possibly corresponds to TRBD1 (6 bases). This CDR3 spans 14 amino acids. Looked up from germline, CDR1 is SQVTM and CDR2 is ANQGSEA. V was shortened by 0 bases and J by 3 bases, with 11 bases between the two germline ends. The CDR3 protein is CSVEDSNRDYGYTF. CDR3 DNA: TGCAGCGTTGAAGATAGTAACAGGGACTATGGCTACACCTTC.

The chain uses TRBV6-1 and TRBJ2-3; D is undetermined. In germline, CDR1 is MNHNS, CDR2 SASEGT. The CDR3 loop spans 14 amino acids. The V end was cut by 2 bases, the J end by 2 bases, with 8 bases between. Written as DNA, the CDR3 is TGTGCCAGCAGTGAACAACGGCACACAGATACGCAGTATTTT. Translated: CASSEQRHTDTQYF.

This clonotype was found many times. The CDR3 loop is CASSDNLAGGFYEQYF. The CDR3 region has the DNA TGTGCCAGCAGTGACAACCTAGCGGGAGGCTTCTACGAGCAGTACTTC. This chain connects TRBV25-1 to TRBJ2-7; TRBD2 matches 11 bases. Losses at the gene ends were 3 bases for V and 3 bases for J; bases not matched to a gene: 7. CDR3 length equals 16 residues. The germline V gene has CDR1 MGHDK and CDR2 SYGVNS.

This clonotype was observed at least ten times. CDR3: CAISLDWRNQPQHF. The DNA for the CDR3 is TGTGCCATCAGCCTCGACTGGAGGAATCAGCCCCAGCATTTT. The chain carries TRBV10-3 and TRBJ1-5; D gene ambiguous. This CDR3 is built from 14 residues. The V end was cut by 6 bases, the J end by 4 bases, with 13 bases between. Germline CDR1 is ENHRY and CDR2 is SYGVKD.

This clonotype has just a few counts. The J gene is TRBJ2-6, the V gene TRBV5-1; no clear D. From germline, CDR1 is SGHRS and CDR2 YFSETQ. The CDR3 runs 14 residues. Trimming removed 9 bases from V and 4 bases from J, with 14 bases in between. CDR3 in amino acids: CATQPGPGANVLTF. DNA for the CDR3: TGCGCCACCCAACCTGGCCCGGGGGCCAACGTCCTGACTTTC.